Each of the 9 T cell receptor beta chains below was sequenced from the same sample in a study of blood T cell repertoires in COVID-19. TCRdb's table, derived via immunoSEQ multiplex PCR, lists solely in-frame clones and lacks some. The sample includes tens of thousands of clones, 86% seen only once; the top ten take around 3%. Sequences were obtained from peripheral blood. Source of these receptors: a woman aged 80 or over with COVID-19, enrolled during active disease.

This rearrangement joins TRBV28 to TRBJ1-2, with 9 bases lining up with TRBD1. CDR3 length equals 16 residues. CDR1 is MDHEN and CDR2 is SYDVKM in the germline V gene. After removal of 6 bases from V and 6 bases from J, the junction contained 14 bases not matched to a gene. CDR3 DNA: TGTGCCAGCAGGTCACCGGGACAGGGCCAGGGCCATGGCTACACCTTC. Protein product: CASRSPGQGQGHGYTF.

V and J are TRBV7-2 and TRBJ2-7; 7 bases agree with TRBD2. Germline V gene lookup returns CDR1 SGHTA and CDR2 FQGNSA. The V and J ends lost 5 bases and 6 bases, in that order; junction bases with no gene match: 13. The CDR3 contains 15 residues. This CDR3 is CASSQIAGGGGEQYF. CDR3 bases: TGTGCCAGCAGCCAAATAGCGGGTGGAGGAGGCGAGCAGTACTTC. The whole variable domain, filled in from reference TRBV7-2 and TRBJ2-7, reads GAGVSQSPSNKVTEKGKDVELRCDPISGHTALYWYRQSLGQGLEFLIYFQGNSAPDKSGLPSDRFSAERTGGSVSTLTIQRTQQEDSAVYLCASSQIAGGGGEQYFGPGTRLTVT.

The chain has TRBV15 and TRBJ1-3, with D possibly matching TRBD1 (6 bases). The CDR3 totals 15 residues. Germline V gene sequence: CDR1 LNHNV, CDR2 YYDKDF (reference sequence). V shed 3 bases and J shed 1 base, with 10 bases lying between them. CDR3 DNA: TGTGCCACCAGCAGGTCAGGGGAATCTGGAAACACCATATATTTT. Translating gives CATSRSGESGNTIYF.

This chain joins TRBV9 and TRBJ2-7, with D perhaps matching TRBD2 (6 bases). V gave up 0 bases and J gave up 5 bases, with 18 bases separating them. This CDR3 contains 16 residues. Germline-derived CDR1 and CDR2 are SGDLS and YYNGEE. The CDR3, as DNA: TGTGCCAGCAGCGTAGGGGACGTGGGGGGTAGAAACGAGCAGTACTTC. This gives the protein CASSVGDVGGRNEQYF.

J is TRBJ2-1 and V is TRBV25-1; unclear D gene. This CDR3 contains 15 residues. Germline V CDR1 and CDR2: MGHDK, SYGVNS. V was clipped by 3 bases and J by 0 bases, with 9 bases between them. This CDR3 reads CASSEAGGSYNEQFF. The CDR3, as DNA: TGTGCCAGCAGTGAGGCCGGCGGCTCCTACAATGAGCAGTTCTTC.

This clone was counted a few times. This chain joins TRBV28 and TRBJ1-4, with 8 bases matching TRBD1. V lost 2 bases to trimming and J lost 1 base; unmatched junction nucleotides: 3. This CDR3 contains 16 residues. CDR1 and CDR2 (germline): MDHEN, SYDVKM. CDR3 in DNA: TGTGCCAGCAGTTTAACAGGGGGTGGAACTAATGAAAAACTGTTTTTT. Translation: CASSLTGGGTNEKLFF.

In this sample, this clone turned up once. The chain carries TRBV21-1 and TRBJ2-1; the table calls TRBD2, which could not be checked here. TRBV21-1 is termed a pseudogene. The length of the CDR3 is 18 residues. The CDR3 loop reads CASSSRTSGTYTYNEQFF. The CDR3 coding sequence is TGTGCCAGCAGCTCTCGGACTAGCGGGACCTACACCTACAATGAGCAGTTCTTC.

V gene TRBV7-9 combines with J gene TRBJ1-2; the D gene is possibly TRBD1 (5 bases). Trimming pared 7 bases from V and 3 bases from J, leaving 9 bases between. Germline lookup yields CDR1 SEHNR and CDR2 FQNEAQ (reference sequence). The CDR3 runs to 12 residues. CDR3 loop: CASMRDHYGYTF. DNA for the CDR3: TGTGCCAGCATGCGGGACCACTATGGCTACACCTTC.

This clone appeared once. CDR3 DNA: TGTGCCAGCAGCTTGGCGGGATCCCCCTACGAGCAGTACTTC. Translation gives CASSLAGSPYEQYF. V and J are TRBV11-2 and TRBJ2-7; perhaps TRBD2 as D (6 bases). Looked up from germline, CDR1 is SGHAT and CDR2 is FQNNGV. V shed 3 bases and J shed 2 bases, with 11 bases lying between them. The CDR3 length is 14 residues. Full variable domain (outside the CDR3, taken from reference TRBV11-2 and TRBJ2-7): EAGVAQSPRYKIIEKRQSVAFWCNPISGHATLYWYQQILGQGPKLLIQFQNNGVVDDSQLPKDRFSAERLKGVDSTLKIQPAKLEDSAVYLCASSLAGSPYEQYFGPGTRLTVT.